These 29 T cell receptor beta chains share one sample of origin, sequenced in a study of blood T cell repertoires in COVID-19. The method was immunoSEQ multiplex PCR; TCRdb's version includes in-frame clones alone and lacks a portion of them. The sample consists of approximately 220,000 clones, around 84% of them appearing once. Input material: peripheral blood. The receptors were gathered from a man between 45 and 60 years old who had recovered from COVID-19.

V usage is TRBV28 and J usage is TRBJ1-1, with a possible D match to TRBD1 (5 bases). V dropped 5 bases and J dropped 1 base, with 14 bases sitting between them. The CDR3 is 15 residues long. Germline CDR1 is MDHEN and CDR2 is SYDVKM. CDR3 DNA sequence: TGTGCCAGCAGTCAATCGCCTACAGGGAACACTGAAGCTTTCTTT. Translating it yields CASSQSPTGNTEAFF.

The chain uses TRBV19 and TRBJ1-1; D gene uncertain. The CDR3 length is 12 residues. Germline V gene sequence: CDR1 LNHDA, CDR2 SQIVND (reference sequence). V dropped 2 bases and J dropped 8 bases, with 9 bases sitting between them. The CDR3 is CASSIPFREAFF. DNA of the CDR3: TGTGCCAGTAGTATACCTTTCCGGGAAGCTTTCTTT.

This clone was observed many times. The rearrangement uses TRBV5-1 and TRBJ2-6; 8 nucleotides align to TRBD1. J lost 0 bases, V lost 4 bases, and 9 bases had no gene match. Germline V gene sequence: CDR1 SGHRS, CDR2 YFSETQ. The CDR3 length is 18 residues. CDR3 amino acids: CASSPGGQARSGANVLTF. In DNA, the CDR3 is TGCGCCAGCAGCCCCGGGGGACAGGCCCGCTCTGGGGCCAACGTCCTGACTTTC. Using reference TRBV5-1 and TRBJ2-6 for the parts outside the CDR3, the full variable domain is KAGVTQTPRYLIKTRGQQVTLSCSPISGHRSVSWYQQTPGQGLQFLFEYFSETQRNKGNFPGRFSGRQFSNSRSEMNVSTLELGDSALYLCASSPGGQARSGANVLTFGAGSRLTVL.

This clone came up once. This sequence joins TRBV29-1 and TRBJ2-1; 8 nucleotides agree with TRBD2. CDR1 SQVTM and CDR2 ANQGSEA come from the germline V gene. V gave up 4 bases and J gave up 3 bases; unmatched junction bases: 8. The CDR3 is 15 amino acids. The CDR3 region has the DNA TGCAGCGTTGTCAGAGCGGGAGTTTTCTACAATGAGCAGTTCTTC. It encodes CSVVRAGVFYNEQFF.

The chain has TRBV12-5 and TRBJ1-4, with D possibly TRBD1 on 6 matching bases. V gave up 6 bases and J gave up 0 bases, with 14 bases separating them. The CDR3 is 16 amino acids. Germline lookup yields CDR1 LGHNT and CDR2 FRNRAP. The CDR3 DNA reads as TGTGCTAGTGGGACACAGGGACACACAACTAATGAAAAACTGTTTTTT. Amino acid sequence: CASGTQGHTTNEKLFF.

The chain uses TRBV28 and TRBJ2-5; 7 positions agree with TRBD2. This CDR3 is 16 amino acids long. Germline V gene data show CDR1 as MDHEN and CDR2 as SYDVKM. The ends lost 1 base at V and 5 bases at J; junction bases unmatched: 10. CDR3 in DNA: TGTGCCAGCAGTTTATTCGGCCTAGCGGCGGGGGAGACCCAGTACTTC. It translates to CASSLFGLAAGETQYF.

The chain combines TRBV19 with TRBJ2-7; 13 nucleotides line up with TRBD2. Losses at the gene ends were 4 bases for V and 3 bases for J; bases not matched to a gene: 0. Germline-derived CDR1 and CDR2 are LNHDA and SQIVND (reference sequence). The CDR3 has 14 residues. The CDR3 loop reads CASSRLAGGYEQYF. The CDR3 region has the DNA TGTGCCAGTAGTAGACTAGCGGGAGGCTACGAGCAGTACTTC. Drawing the rest from reference TRBV19 and TRBJ2-7, the complete variable domain is DGGITQSPKYLFRKEGQNVTLSCEQNLNHDAMYWYRQDPGQGLRLIYYSQIVNDFQKGDIAEGYSVSREKKESFPLTVTSAQKNPTAFYLCASSRLAGGYEQYFGPGTRLTVT.

This clone showed up just once. V usage is TRBV6-5 and J usage is TRBJ1-4; TRBD1 agrees at 7 bases. The V gene's germline CDR1 is MNHEY and CDR2 SVGAGI. Trimming removed 7 bases from V and 5 bases from J; junction bases left unmatched: 4. This CDR3 contains 13 residues. CDR3 residues: CASTGQQNEKLFF. In nucleotides, the CDR3 is TGTGCCAGCACGGGACAGCAAAATGAAAAACTGTTTTTT.

The J gene is TRBJ1-1, the V gene TRBV28, with TRBD1 matching over 9 bases. The CDR3 runs 15 residues. The trim removed 4 bases at V and 1 base at J, leaving 4 bases unmatched. The germline CDR1 and CDR2 sequences are MDHEN and SYDVKM. CDR3 sequence (DNA): TGTGCCAGCAGTTCTCCGACAGGGGGGAACACTGAAGCTTTCTTT. It codes for CASSSPTGGNTEAFF.

V is TRBV6-1 and J is TRBJ1-6; 7 nucleotides align to TRBD1. CDR1 is MNHNS and CDR2 is SASEGT in the germline V gene. Losses at the gene ends were 1 base for V and 8 bases for J; bases not matched to a gene: 8. This CDR3 spans 16 amino acids. CDR3 coding DNA: TGTGCCAGCAGTGAAGTGACAGGGTCTAGGGATTCACCCCTCCACTTT. Translated: CASSEVTGSRDSPLHF.

The chain carries TRBV27 and TRBJ2-1, with 11 bases fitting TRBD2. After removal of 2 bases from V and 5 bases from J, the junction contained 2 bases not matched to a gene. The CDR3 spans 15 residues. Germline V lookup: CDR1 MNHEY, CDR2 SMNVEV (reference sequence). The CDR3 region has the DNA TGTGCCAGCAGTTTAGGACTAGCGGGCAACAATGAGCAGTTCTTC. Translating it yields CASSLGLAGNNEQFF.

V and J are TRBV10-3 and TRBJ2-5; 9 bases agree with TRBD2. Germline V gene data show CDR1 as ENHRY and CDR2 as SYGVKD. J was trimmed by 1 base and V by 4 bases; bases with no gene match: 7. This CDR3 is 16 amino acids long. In nucleotides, the CDR3 is TGTGCCATCAGTGGAATTGGGACTAGCCGCCAAGAGACCCAGTACTTC. Encoded protein: CAISGIGTSRQETQYF.

The gene calls are TRBV5-1 and TRBJ2-5, with TRBD2 as a possible D gene (7 bases). The V gene lost 0 bases and the J gene lost 4 bases, with 10 bases spanning the gap. CDR1 is SGHRS, CDR2 YFSETQ, per germline. The CDR3 loop spans 14 amino acids. The CDR3 DNA reads as TGCGCCAGCAGCTTGGCGGGGGGCGGAGAGACCCAGTACTTC. Its translation: CASSLAGGGETQYF. Full variable domain (missing parts from reference TRBV5-1 and TRBJ2-5): KAGVTQTPRYLIKTRGQQVTLSCSPISGHRSVSWYQQTPGQGLQFLFEYFSETQRNKGNFPGRFSGRQFSNSRSEMNVSTLELGDSALYLCASSLAGGGETQYFGPGTRLLVL.

This chain connects TRBV12-5 to TRBJ2-5; TRBD1 agrees at 11 bases. The germline gives CDR1 LGHNT, CDR2 FRNRAP. Germline trimming cut 6 bases from V and 4 bases from J; bases unmatched to any gene: 7. This CDR3 spans 15 amino acids. The CDR3 coding sequence is TGTGCTAGTGGGTCCGGGACAGGGGGGGTAGAGACCCAGTACTTC. Its translation: CASGSGTGGVETQYF.

The chain combines TRBV5-1 with TRBJ2-3; D may be TRBD1 (5 bases). The CDR3 covers 14 residues. V was pared by 0 bases and J by 2 bases, with 7 bases between. CDR1 is SGHRS, CDR2 YFSETQ, per germline. CDR3 nucleotides: TGCGCCAGCAGCTTGGAGGGGCCCACAGATACGCAGTATTTT. Residues: CASSLEGPTDTQYF.

This clone was counted a single time. The V call is TRBV3-1 (or the pseudogene TRBV3-2), the J call TRBJ2-1; maybe TRBD2 (7 bases). This CDR3 comprises 15 residues. Trimming cost V 4 bases and J 4 bases, with 14 bases left between them. Germline V gene sequence: CDR1 LGHDT, CDR2 YNNKEL (reference sequence). The CDR3 sequence: CASSPREGGYNEQFF. The CDR3 DNA reads as TGTGCCAGCAGCCCCCGAGAGGGGGGGTACAATGAGCAGTTCTTC.

This chain joins TRBV19 and TRBJ2-5; TRBD2 matches 8 bases. The CDR3 extends over 18 amino acids. The germline V gene has CDR1 LNHDA and CDR2 SQIVND (reference sequence). V was pared by 0 bases and J by 5 bases, with 14 bases of the junction left unmatched. CDR3 in amino acids: CASSIDRGSSGRLETQYF. The CDR3 DNA follows: TGTGCCAGTAGTATAGATCGGGGGTCCAGCGGGAGATTGGAGACCCAGTACTTC.

The chain couples TRBV18 to TRBJ2-1; 11 nucleotides align to TRBD2. Trimming at V came to 2 bases and at J to 4 bases, leaving 7 bases not matched to a gene. Germline CDR1 KGHSH, CDR2 LQKENI. The CDR3 length is 17 residues. The CDR3 nucleotides read TGTGCCAGCTCACCAGAGAGACTAGCGGGGCCATACAATGAGCAGTTCTTC. It specifies CASSPERLAGPYNEQFF.

The J gene is TRBJ2-1, the V gene TRBV7-2, with a possible D match to TRBD1 (5 bases). Germline values: CDR1 SGHTA, CDR2 FQGNSA. V gave up 1 base and J gave up 16 bases, with 14 bases separating them. This CDR3 is built from 12 residues. The CDR3 region is CASSLGGPGPFF. The CDR3 nucleotides read TGTGCCAGCAGCTTAGGGGGCCCAGGTCCCTTCTTC.

V usage is TRBV27 and J usage is TRBJ1-5; D may be TRBD1 (5 bases). The germline gives CDR1 MNHEY, CDR2 SMNVEV (reference sequence). The V and J ends lost 7 bases and 1 base respectively, with 11 bases between them. The CDR3 is 14 residues long. The CDR3 region is CASKNGQSNQPQHF. For the CDR3, the DNA is TGTGCCAGCAAAAACGGACAAAGCAATCAGCCCCAGCATTTT.

V gene TRBV4-2 combines with J gene TRBJ1-1; TRBD1 matches at 9 bases. CDR1 and CDR2 from the germline V gene are LGHNA and YNFKEQ. V was pared by 2 bases and J by 5 bases, with 9 bases of the junction left unmatched. The CDR3 is 16 residues long. The CDR3 protein is CASSQRSGQGRTEAFF. In DNA, the CDR3 is TGTGCCAGCAGCCAACGAAGCGGACAGGGGAGGACTGAAGCTTTCTTT.

J is TRBJ2-2 and V is TRBV30; 10 nucleotides match TRBD2. Trimming cost V 2 bases and J 3 bases; bases outside gene matches: 15. The CDR3 length is 19 residues. Germline V lookup: CDR1 GTSNPN, CDR2 SVGIG (reference sequence). The CDR3 region has the DNA TGTGCCTGGAGTAGGAGTCTAGCGGGAGTCTCAGGGTACACCGGGGAGCTGTTTTTT. Protein: CAWSRSLAGVSGYTGELFF.

The rearrangement joins TRBV6-5 to TRBJ1-3; the D gene is possibly TRBD1 (5 bases). V was cut by 10 bases and J by 2 bases, with 12 bases left in between. Germline V gene data show CDR1 as MNHEY and CDR2 as SVGAGI. This CDR3 has 13 residues. CDR3 loop: CATRAPAGNTIYF. In DNA form, the CDR3 reads TGTGCCACCAGGGCCCCTGCTGGAAACACCATATATTTT.

The V call is TRBV10-3, the J call TRBJ1-5, with 10 bases that match TRBD1. This CDR3 is built from 16 residues. J lost 4 bases, V lost 3 bases, and 6 bases had no gene match. Per the germline V gene, CDR1 is ENHRY and CDR2 is SYGVKD. The CDR3 spells CAISDTDRGQNQPQHF. As DNA, the CDR3 is TGTGCCATCAGTGACACCGACAGGGGGCAAAATCAGCCCCAGCATTTT.

CDR3 nucleotide sequence: TGTGCCACCGTCAGGGGGACTGGAAACACCATATATTTT. It translates to CATVRGTGNTIYF. The chain combines TRBV6-5 with TRBJ1-3; 7 nucleotides align to TRBD1. This CDR3 spans 13 amino acids. After removal of 10 bases from V and 2 bases from J, the junction contained 5 bases not matched to a gene. Germline loops: CDR1 MNHEY, CDR2 SVGAGI.

This sequence joins TRBV5-4 and TRBJ2-1; 7 nucleotides align to TRBD2. The CDR3 contains 15 residues. Germline V gene data show CDR1 as SGHNT and CDR2 as YYREEE (reference sequence). The junction had 10 bases not matched to a gene; V was cut back by 0 bases and J by 10 bases. CDR3 protein: CASSLGEGLKIEQFF. CDR3 bases: TGTGCCAGCAGCTTGGGGGAGGGCCTGAAAATAGAGCAGTTCTTC. The whole variable domain, filled in from reference TRBV5-4 and TRBJ2-1, reads ETGVTQSPTHLIKTRGQQVTLRCSSQSGHNTVSWYQQALGQGPQFIFQYYREEENGRGNFPPRFSGLQFPNYSSELNVNALELDDSALYLCASSLGEGLKIEQFFGPGTRLTVL.

The chain has TRBV24-1 and TRBJ2-7; 7 nucleotides line up with TRBD1. This CDR3 is 15 amino acids long. Germline CDR1 is KGHDR and CDR2 is SFDVKD. The junction had 6 bases not matched to a gene; V was cut back by 4 bases and J by 1 base. Written as DNA, the CDR3 is TGTGCCACCAGTGACCCAGCGGACAGGTCCTACGAGCAGTACTTC. Translated: CATSDPADRSYEQYF.

The chain is built from TRBV29-1 and TRBJ2-5, with D possibly TRBD2 on 5 matching bases. Deletions cut 6 bases from V and 10 bases from J, with 12 bases between. CDR3 length: 10 residues. Germline CDR1 is SQVTM and CDR2 is ANQGSEA. The CDR3: CSVSDFDQYF. In DNA, the CDR3 is TGCAGCGTCTCGGACTTTGACCAGTACTTC.

V usage is TRBV24-1 and J usage is TRBJ2-1; 8 bases align to TRBD2. From germline, CDR1 is KGHDR and CDR2 SFDVKD. V dropped 6 bases and J dropped 8; count of bases not matched to a gene: 17. CDR3 size: 17 residues. CDR3 DNA sequence: TGTGCCACCAGTAGTCGGTCAGGACTAGCATTAATCGATGAGCAGTTCTTC. Amino acids: CATSSRSGLALIDEQFF.